This T cell receptor (beta chain) originates from a study of blood T cells in healthy people across ages. Next came a second PCR, run for about 6 to 12 cycles, which used a sample-barcoded 5' primer along with a J-beta primer mix. TCRdb reanalysed the 5' RACE reads using MiXCR and keeps one entry per CDR3 protein. The sample shows around 1,700,000 distinct CDR3 sequences, roughly 27% of them seen only once. The sequenced material came from blood. This clonotype was sampled from a woman aged 25 to 39 in good health.

The CDR3 is CATSRGGPGELFF. CDR3 in DNA: TGTGCCACCAGCAGAGGGGGCCCCGGGGAGCTGTTTTTT. The rearrangement joins TRBV15 to TRBJ2-2; D possibly corresponds to TRBD1 (5 bases). The germline CDR1 and CDR2 sequences are LNHNV and YYDKDF (reference sequence). Trimming removed 1 base from V and 6 bases from J, with 6 bases in between. CDR3 length: 13 residues.